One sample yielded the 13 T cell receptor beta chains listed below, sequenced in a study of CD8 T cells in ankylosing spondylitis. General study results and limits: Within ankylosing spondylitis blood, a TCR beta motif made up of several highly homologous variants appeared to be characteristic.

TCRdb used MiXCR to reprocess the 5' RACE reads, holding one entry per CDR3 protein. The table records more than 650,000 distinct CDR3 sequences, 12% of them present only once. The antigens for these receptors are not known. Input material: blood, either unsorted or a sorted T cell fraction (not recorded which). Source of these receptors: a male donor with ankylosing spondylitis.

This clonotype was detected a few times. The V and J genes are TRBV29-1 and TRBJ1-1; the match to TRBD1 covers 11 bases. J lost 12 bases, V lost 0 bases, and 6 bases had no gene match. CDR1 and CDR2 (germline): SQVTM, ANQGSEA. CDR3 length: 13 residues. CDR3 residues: CSVEDRDRGRTFF. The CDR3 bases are TGCAGCGTTGAAGATCGGGACAGGGGGAGAACTTTCTTT.

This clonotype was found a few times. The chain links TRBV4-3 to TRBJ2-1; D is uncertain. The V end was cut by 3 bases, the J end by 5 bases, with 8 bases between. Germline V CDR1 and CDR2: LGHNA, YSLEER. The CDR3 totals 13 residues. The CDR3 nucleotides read TGCGCCAGCAGCCAGCAGATAGACAATGAGCAGTTCTTC. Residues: CASSQQIDNEQFF.

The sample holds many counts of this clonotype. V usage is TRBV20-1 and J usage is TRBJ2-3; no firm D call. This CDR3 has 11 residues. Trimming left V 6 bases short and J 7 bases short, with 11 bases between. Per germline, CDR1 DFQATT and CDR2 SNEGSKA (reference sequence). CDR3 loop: CSARPPYTQYF. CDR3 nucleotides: TGCAGTGCCAGACCACCTTATACGCAGTATTTT.

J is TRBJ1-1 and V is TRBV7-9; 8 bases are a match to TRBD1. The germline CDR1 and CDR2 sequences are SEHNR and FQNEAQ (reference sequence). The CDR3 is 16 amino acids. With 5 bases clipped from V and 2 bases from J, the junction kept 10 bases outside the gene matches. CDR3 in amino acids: CASSTRSGGVNTEAFF. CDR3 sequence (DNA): TGTGCCAGCAGCACTAGGTCAGGGGGCGTAAACACTGAAGCTTTCTTT.

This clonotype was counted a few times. Here the CDR3 DNA reads TGTGCCAGCAGTTACTCGAGTGGCGGTCCTTACCAGGATGAGCAGTTCTTC. This gives the protein CASSYSSGGPYQDEQFF. V gene TRBV6-5 combines with J gene TRBJ2-1, with no clear D. V was cut by 0 bases and J by 8 bases, with 20 bases left in between. Germline V gene lookup returns CDR1 MNHEY and CDR2 SVGAGI. CDR3 length equals 17 residues.

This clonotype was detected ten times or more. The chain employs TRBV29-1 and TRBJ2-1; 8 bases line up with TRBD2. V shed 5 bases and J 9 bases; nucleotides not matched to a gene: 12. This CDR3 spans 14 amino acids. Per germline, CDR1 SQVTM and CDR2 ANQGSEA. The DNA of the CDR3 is TGCAGCGTTCCGAAGGGGAGCGGGAGATCTGAGCAGTTCTTC. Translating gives CSVPKGSGRSEQFF.

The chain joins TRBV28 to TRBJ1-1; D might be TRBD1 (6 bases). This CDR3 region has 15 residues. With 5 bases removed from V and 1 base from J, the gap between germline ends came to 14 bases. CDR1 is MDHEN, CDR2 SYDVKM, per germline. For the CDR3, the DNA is TGTGCCAGCAGTGAACAGGGTGGGGGGAACACTGAAGCTTTCTTT. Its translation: CASSEQGGGNTEAFF.

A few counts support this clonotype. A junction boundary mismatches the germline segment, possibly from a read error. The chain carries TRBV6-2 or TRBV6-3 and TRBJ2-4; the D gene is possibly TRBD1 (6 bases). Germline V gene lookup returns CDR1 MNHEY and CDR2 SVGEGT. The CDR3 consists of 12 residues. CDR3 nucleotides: TGTGCCAGCAGTTCCTCCGCCCGGACAGTTGTATTC. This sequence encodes CASSSSARTVVF.

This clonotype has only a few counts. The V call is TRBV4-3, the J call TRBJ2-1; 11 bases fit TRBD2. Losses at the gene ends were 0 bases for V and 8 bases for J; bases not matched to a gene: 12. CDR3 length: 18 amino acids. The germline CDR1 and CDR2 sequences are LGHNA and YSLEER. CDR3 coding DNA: TGCGCCAGCAGCCAAGATTCCGGGACTAGCGGACGTATCTATGAGCAGTTCTTC. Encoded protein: CASSQDSGTSGRIYEQFF.

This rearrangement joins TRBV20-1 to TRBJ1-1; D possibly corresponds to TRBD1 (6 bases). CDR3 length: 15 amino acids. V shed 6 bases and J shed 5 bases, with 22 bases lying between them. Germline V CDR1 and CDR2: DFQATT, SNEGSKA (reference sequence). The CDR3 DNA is TGCAGTGCCCAGAATTGGGGGGCTCGGTTGACTGAAGCTTTCTTT. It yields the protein CSAQNWGARLTEAFF.

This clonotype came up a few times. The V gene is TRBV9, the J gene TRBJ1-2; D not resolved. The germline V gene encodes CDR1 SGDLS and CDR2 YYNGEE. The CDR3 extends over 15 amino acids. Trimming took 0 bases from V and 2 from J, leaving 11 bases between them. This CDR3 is CASSVGWRGNYGYTF. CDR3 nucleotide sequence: TGTGCCAGCAGCGTAGGTTGGCGGGGAAACTATGGCTACACCTTC. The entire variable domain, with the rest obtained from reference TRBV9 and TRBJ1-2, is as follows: DSGVTQTPKHLITATGQRVTLRCSPRSGDLSVYWYQQSLDQGLQFLIQYYNGEERAKGNILERFSAQQFPDLHSELNLSSLELGDSALYFCASSVGWRGNYGYTFGSGTRLTVV.

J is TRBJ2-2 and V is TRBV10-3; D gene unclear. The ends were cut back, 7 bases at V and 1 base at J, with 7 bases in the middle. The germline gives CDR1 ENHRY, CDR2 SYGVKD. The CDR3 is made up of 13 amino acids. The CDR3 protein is CAINGQNTGELFF. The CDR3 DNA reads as TGTGCCATCAACGGGCAGAACACCGGGGAGCTGTTTTTT.

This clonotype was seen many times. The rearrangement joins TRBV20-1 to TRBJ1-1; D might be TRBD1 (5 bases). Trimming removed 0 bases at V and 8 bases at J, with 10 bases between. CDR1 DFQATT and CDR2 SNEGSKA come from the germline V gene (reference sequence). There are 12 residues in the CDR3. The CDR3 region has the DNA TGCAGTGCTAGAGAGGGACGGAGCGAAGCTTTCTTT. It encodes CSAREGRSEAFF.